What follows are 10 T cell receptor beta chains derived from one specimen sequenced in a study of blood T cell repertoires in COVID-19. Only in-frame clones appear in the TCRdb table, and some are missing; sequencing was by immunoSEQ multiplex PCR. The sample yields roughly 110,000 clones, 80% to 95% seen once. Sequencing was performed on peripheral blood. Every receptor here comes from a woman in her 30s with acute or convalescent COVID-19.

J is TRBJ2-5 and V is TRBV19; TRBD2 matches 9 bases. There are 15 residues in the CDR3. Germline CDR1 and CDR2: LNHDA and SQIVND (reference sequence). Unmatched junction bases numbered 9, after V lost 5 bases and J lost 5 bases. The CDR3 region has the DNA TGTGCCAGTAGTGACTCCACCGGGACTAGCGAGACCCAGTACTTC. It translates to CASSDSTGTSETQYF.

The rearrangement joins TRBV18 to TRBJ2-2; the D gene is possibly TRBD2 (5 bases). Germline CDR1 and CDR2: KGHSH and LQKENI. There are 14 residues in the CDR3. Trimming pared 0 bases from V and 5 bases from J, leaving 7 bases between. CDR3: CASSPPTGTGELFF. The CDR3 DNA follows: TGTGCCAGCTCACCACCGACGGGGACCGGGGAGCTGTTTTTT. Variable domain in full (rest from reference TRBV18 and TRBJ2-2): NAGVMQNPRHLVRRRGQEARLRCSPMKGHSHVYWYRQLPEEGLKFMVYLQKENIIDESGMPKERFSAEFPKEGPSILRIQQVVRGDSAAYFCASSPPTGTGELFFGEGSRLTVL.

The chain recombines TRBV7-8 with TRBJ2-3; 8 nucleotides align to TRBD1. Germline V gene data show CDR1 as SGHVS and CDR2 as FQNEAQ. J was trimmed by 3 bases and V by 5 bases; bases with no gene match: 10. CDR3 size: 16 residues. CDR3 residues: CASSTGGTFGTDTQYF. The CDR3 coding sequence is TGTGCCAGCAGCACAGGGGGAACGTTTGGGACAGATACGCAGTATTTT.

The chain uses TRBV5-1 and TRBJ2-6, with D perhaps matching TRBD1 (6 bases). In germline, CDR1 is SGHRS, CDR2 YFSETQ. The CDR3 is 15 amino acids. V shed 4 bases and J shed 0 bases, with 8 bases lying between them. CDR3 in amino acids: CASSPQGSGANVLTF. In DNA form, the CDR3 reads TGCGCCAGCAGCCCACAGGGCTCTGGGGCCAACGTCCTGACTTTC.

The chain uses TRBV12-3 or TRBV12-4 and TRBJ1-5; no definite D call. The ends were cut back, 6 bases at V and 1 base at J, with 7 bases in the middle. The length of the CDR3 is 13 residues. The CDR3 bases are TGTGCCAGCAGCCCGCGGAGCAATCAGCCCCAGCATTTT. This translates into CASSPRSNQPQHF.

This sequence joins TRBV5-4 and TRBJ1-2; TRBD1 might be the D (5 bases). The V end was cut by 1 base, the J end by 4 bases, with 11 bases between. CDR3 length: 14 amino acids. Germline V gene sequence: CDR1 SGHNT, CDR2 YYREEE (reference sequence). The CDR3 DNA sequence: TGTGCCAGCAGCTTGATAGCGGGGACCTATGGCTACACCTTC. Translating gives CASSLIAGTYGYTF.

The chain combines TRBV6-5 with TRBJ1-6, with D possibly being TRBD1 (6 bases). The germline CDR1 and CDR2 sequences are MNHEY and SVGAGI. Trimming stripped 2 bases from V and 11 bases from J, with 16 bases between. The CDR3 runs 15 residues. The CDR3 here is CASSYKGGTSPPLHF. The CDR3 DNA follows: TGTGCCAGCAGTTACAAGGGTGGGACATCTCCACCCCTCCACTTT.

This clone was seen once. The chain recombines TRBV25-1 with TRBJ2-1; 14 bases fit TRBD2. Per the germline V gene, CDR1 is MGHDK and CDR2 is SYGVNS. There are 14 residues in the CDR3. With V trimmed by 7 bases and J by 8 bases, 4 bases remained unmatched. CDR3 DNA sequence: TGTGCCAGCACCGGGACTAGCGGGAGTGATGAGCAGTTCTTC. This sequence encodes CASTGTSGSDEQFF.

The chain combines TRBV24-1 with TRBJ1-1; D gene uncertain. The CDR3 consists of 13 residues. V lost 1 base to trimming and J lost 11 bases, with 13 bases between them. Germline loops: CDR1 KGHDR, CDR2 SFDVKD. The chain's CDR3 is CATSDFRTREAFF. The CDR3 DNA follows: TGTGCCACCAGTGATTTCAGGACCCGGGAGGCTTTCTTT.

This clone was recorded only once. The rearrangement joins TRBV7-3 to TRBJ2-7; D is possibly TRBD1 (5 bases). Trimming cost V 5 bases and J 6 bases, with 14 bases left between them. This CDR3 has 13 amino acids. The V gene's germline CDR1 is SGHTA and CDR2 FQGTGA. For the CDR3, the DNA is TGTGCCAGCAGCGGGGCTGCCGAGTCCGAGCAGTACTTC. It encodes CASSGAAESEQYF.